This entry lists 14 T cell receptor beta chains sequenced from one sample in a study of T cell responses to AZD1222 COVID-19 vaccine (dated by TCRdb to the early 2020s). Receptor amplification or capture employed the immunoSEQ multiplex PCR assay. TCRdb limited this immuneACCESS table to in-frame rearrangements with V and J called. A share of clones is missing; checked studies link under half to unresolved V genes, and the rest is unexplained. The table for this sample lists 140,000 to 150,000 clones; roughly 90% of them were counted only once. Approximately 3.5% of the sample belongs to the ten largest clones. Sample time point, as interpreted from the label and publication: about 28 days (+/-7) after the second vaccine dose. Sequenced here: peripheral blood, sampled 28 days after the second AZD1222 dose. Receptors were obtained from an adult who received the AZD1222 COVID-19 vaccine.

This clone came up once. The chain recombines TRBV6-2 or TRBV6-3 with TRBJ2-1; 7 bases map to TRBD1. This CDR3 has 17 amino acids. V shed 2 bases and J 0 bases; nucleotides not matched to a gene: 7. Germline V gives CDR1 MNHEY, CDR2 SVGEGT. The CDR3 DNA reads as TGTGCCAGCAGTTACCCGACAGGGTCGAACTCCTACAATGAGCAGTTCTTC. It translates to CASSYPTGSNSYNEQFF.

The chain couples TRBV3-1 (or the pseudogene TRBV3-2) to TRBJ1-6, with 12 bases identical to TRBD1. This CDR3 region has 17 residues. Losses at the gene ends were 5 bases for V and 10 bases for J; bases not matched to a gene: 12. Germline assignment: CDR1 LGHDT and CDR2 YNNKEL (reference sequence). DNA for the CDR3: TGTGCCAGCAGCATCCCCGGGACAGGGGGCCTAGGGTCACCCCTCCACTTT. Translating it yields CASSIPGTGGLGSPLHF.

The rearrangement links TRBV5-6 to TRBJ1-2; D may be TRBD1 (6 bases). V dropped 2 bases and J dropped 8 bases, with 16 bases sitting between them. The germline CDR1 and CDR2 sequences are SGHDT and YYEEEE. The CDR3 runs 14 residues. The DNA for the CDR3 is TGTGCCAGCAGCTTTTGGACAGTAGACCAGGGCTACACCTTC. Its translation: CASSFWTVDQGYTF. Full variable domain (outside the CDR3, taken from reference TRBV5-6 and TRBJ1-2): DAGVTQSPTHLIKTRGQQVTLRCSPKSGHDTVSWYQQALGQGPQFIFQYYEEEERQRGNFPDRFSGHQFPNYSSELNVNALLLGDSALYLCASSFWTVDQGYTFGSGTRLTVV.

The chain links TRBV27 to TRBJ1-6; D gene unclear. The CDR3 is made up of 13 amino acids. V dropped 3 bases and J dropped 10 bases, with 10 bases sitting between them. Per germline, CDR1 MNHEY and CDR2 SMNVEV (reference sequence). CDR3 amino acids: CASSLTQKSPLHF. The CDR3 bases are TGTGCCAGCAGTTTGACCCAGAAGTCACCCCTCCACTTT.

V usage is TRBV9 and J usage is TRBJ2-5; 7 positions agree with TRBD1. After removal of 4 bases from V and 2 bases from J, the junction contained 11 bases not matched to a gene. The CDR3 consists of 16 residues. Germline lookup yields CDR1 SGDLS and CDR2 YYNGEE. CDR3 bases: TGTGCCAGCAGCCCTCGTTCGACAGGGCTACAAGAGACCCAGTACTTC. This gives the protein CASSPRSTGLQETQYF.

The chain couples TRBV19 to TRBJ2-5; 8 nucleotides agree with TRBD1. The J segment lost 5 bases and the V segment lost 5 bases, leaving 10 bases of the junction unmatched. This CDR3 contains 15 residues. Germline loops: CDR1 LNHDA, CDR2 SQIVND (reference sequence). In DNA form, the CDR3 reads TGTGCCAGTAGTCCCTCGCAGGGGGCTCGGGAGACCCAGTACTTC. It translates to CASSPSQGARETQYF. Drawing the rest from reference TRBV19 and TRBJ2-5, the complete variable domain is DGGITQSPKYLFRKEGQNVTLSCEQNLNHDAMYWYRQDPGQGLRLIYYSQIVNDFQKGDIAEGYSVSREKKESFPLTVTSAQKNPTAFYLCASSPSQGARETQYFGPGTRLLVL.

The CDR3 nucleotides read TGTGCCTGGGCCCCGGGGGGAAGTAATGAAAAACTGTTTTTT. It codes for CAWAPGGSNEKLFF. V is TRBV30 and J is TRBJ1-4; possible D gene TRBD1, 5 bases. V was trimmed by 5 bases and J by 4 bases, leaving 14 bases between them. The V gene's germline CDR1 is GTSNPN and CDR2 SVGIG (reference sequence). This CDR3 comprises 14 residues.

V is TRBV5-1 and J is TRBJ2-7; D not resolved. The V and J ends lost 3 bases and 1 base respectively, with 8 bases between them. From germline, CDR1 is SGHRS and CDR2 YFSETQ. The CDR3 loop spans 13 amino acids. Here the CDR3 reads CASSSLRSYEQYF. The DNA of the CDR3 is TGCGCCAGCAGCTCCTTGAGATCCTACGAGCAGTACTTC.

This chain links TRBV7-9 with TRBJ2-1; D ambiguous. Germline V lookup: CDR1 SEHNR, CDR2 FQNEAQ (reference sequence). Trimming took 0 bases from V and 15 from J, leaving 15 bases between them. The CDR3 totals 13 residues. CDR3 amino acids: CASSLAPGPSGFF. The CDR3 region has the DNA TGTGCCAGCAGCTTAGCTCCGGGCCCCTCTGGGTTCTTC.

This chain connects TRBV20-1 to TRBJ2-3; 9 bases map to TRBD2. The CDR3 runs to 14 residues. V gave up 3 bases and J gave up 4 bases; unmatched junction bases: 5. Germline V CDR1 and CDR2: DFQATT, SNEGSKA (reference sequence). CDR3 sequence: CSASILAGSDTQYF. The CDR3 DNA reads as TGCAGTGCTAGTATCCTAGCGGGATCAGATACGCAGTATTTT.

This sequence joins TRBV2 and TRBJ2-7, with unresolved D. Trimming shortened V by 1 base and J by 6 bases, and 7 bases separated the two germline ends. CDR1 is SNHLY, CDR2 FYNNEI, per germline. The CDR3 is 12 amino acids. The CDR3 protein is CASSEGGFEQYF. In DNA form, the CDR3 reads TGTGCCAGCAGTGAAGGCGGATTCGAGCAGTACTTC.

The chain has TRBV5-1 and TRBJ2-7, with 10 bases matching TRBD1. CDR1 SGHRS and CDR2 YFSETQ come from the germline V gene. The length of the CDR3 is 16 residues. V was clipped by 4 bases and J by 5 bases; unmatched bases: 12. The CDR3 DNA is TGCGCCAGCAGCCCTGCTTCCGGGACAGGGGCTCACGAGCAGTACTTC. Its translation is CASSPASGTGAHEQYF.

V is TRBV11-2 and J is TRBJ2-7; D possibly uses TRBD1 or TRBD2 (5 bases each). The CDR3 spans 14 residues. In germline, CDR1 is SGHAT, CDR2 FQNNGV. Trimming removed 5 bases at V and 2 bases at J, with 13 bases between. CDR3 sequence reads: CASSLRRGTYEQYF. The CDR3 DNA reads TGTGCCAGCAGCCTACGCCGGGGCACCTACGAGCAGTACTTC.

This chain connects TRBV6-1 to TRBJ1-3, with D maybe TRBD1 (5 bases). Trimming shortened V by 2 bases and J by 1 base, and 9 bases separated the two germline ends. Germline V gives CDR1 MNHNS, CDR2 SASEGT. This CDR3 is 15 amino acids long. The CDR3 here is CASSEFGGSGNTIYF. The CDR3, as DNA: TGTGCCAGCAGTGAATTCGGGGGGTCTGGAAACACCATATATTTT.